These 30 T cell receptor beta chains came from one sample sequenced in a study of blood T cell repertoires in COVID-19. Data came from immunoSEQ multiplex PCR; TCRdb stores just in-frame clones and leaves some out. The table lists some 120,000 clones, 75% to 90% of them singletons, with 1.9% in the top ten. Sequencing was performed on peripheral blood. These receptors came from a man between 65 and 79 years old with acute or convalescent COVID-19.

V and J are TRBV11-2 and TRBJ1-4; 10 bases fit TRBD1. Unmatched junction bases numbered 12, after V lost 5 bases and J lost 0 bases. From germline, CDR1 is SGHAT and CDR2 FQNNGV. The CDR3 runs 19 residues. CDR3 residues: CASSDYRDRGPTTNEKLFF. CDR3 coding DNA: TGTGCCAGCAGCGATTACCGGGACAGGGGACCGACAACTAATGAAAAACTGTTTTTT.

The chain uses TRBV28 and TRBJ1-5; 7 nucleotides line up with TRBD1. V dropped 6 bases and J dropped 5; count of bases not matched to a gene: 7. Looked up from germline, CDR1 is MDHEN and CDR2 is SYDVKM. This CDR3 is 14 amino acids long. In DNA, the CDR3 is TGTGCCAGCAGGCAACAGGGGTCTTATCAGCCCCAGCATTTT. This sequence encodes CASRQQGSYQPQHF.

This CDR3 is CASGLVLGQGAYEQYF. The CDR3 bases are TGTGCTAGTGGTTTGGTACTCGGACAGGGGGCCTACGAGCAGTACTTC. The chain joins TRBV12-5 to TRBJ2-7, with 10 positions matching TRBD1. With V trimmed by 0 bases and J by 2 bases, 4 bases remained unmatched. CDR1 and CDR2 from the germline V gene are LGHNT and FRNRAP. The CDR3 extends over 16 amino acids.

Here the CDR3 DNA reads TGCGCCAGCAGCTTGGTGGGGGGTGTGGATGAGCAGTTCTTC. Protein: CASSLVGGVDEQFF. The chain employs TRBV5-1 and TRBJ2-1; D is perhaps TRBD2 (6 bases). Germline V gene sequence: CDR1 SGHRS, CDR2 YFSETQ. V was cut by 0 bases and J by 8 bases, with 12 bases left in between. This CDR3 is built from 14 residues.

V usage is TRBV28 and J usage is TRBJ2-7; D is ambiguous. This CDR3 has 15 residues. Germline values: CDR1 MDHEN, CDR2 SYDVKM. V lost 5 bases and J lost 1, with 15 bases in between. CDR3 residues: CASSPSVAGSYEQYF. The DNA for the CDR3 is TGTGCCAGCAGTCCCTCCGTGGCAGGATCCTACGAGCAGTACTTC.

The chain uses TRBV14 and TRBJ2-3; tentatively, D is TRBD2 (7 bases). This CDR3 has 14 amino acids. The V end was cut by 5 bases, the J end by 4 bases, with 13 bases between. Germline values: CDR1 SGHDN, CDR2 FVKESK. The CDR3 spells CASSWRGPSDTQYF. The CDR3 DNA is TGTGCCAGCAGCTGGCGGGGGCCCTCAGATACGCAGTATTTT.

This chain connects TRBV5-8 to TRBJ2-7; D gene ambiguous. The CDR3 totals 14 residues. V lost 1 base and J 3 bases, leaving 11 bases between the germline ends. CDR1 is SGHTS, CDR2 YDEGEE, per germline. The DNA of the CDR3 is TGTGCCAGCAGCTTGCAGTTACAGAGCTACGAGCAGTACTTC. It codes for CASSLQLQSYEQYF.

This clone was recorded only once. CDR3: CASSLVRTAYNEQFF. The CDR3 coding sequence is TGTGCCAGCAGCTTAGTCCGGACAGCCTACAATGAGCAGTTCTTC. The V gene is TRBV11-1, the J gene TRBJ2-1, with a possible D match to TRBD1 (6 bases). Germline-derived CDR1 and CDR2 are SGHAT and FQDESV (reference sequence). The CDR3 totals 15 residues. V lost 1 base, J lost 2 bases, and 9 bases lay in between.

The chain employs TRBV3-1 (or the pseudogene TRBV3-2) and TRBJ1-1, with 8 bases aligning to TRBD1. V trimming: 5 bases; J trimming: 4 bases; junction bases outside the gene matches: 6. Germline values: CDR1 LGHDT, CDR2 YNNKEL (reference sequence). This CDR3 is 14 amino acids long. The CDR3 here is CASSETGVGTEAFF. The CDR3 region has the DNA TGTGCCAGCAGCGAGACAGGGGTGGGCACTGAAGCTTTCTTT.

This chain uses TRBV2 with TRBJ2-1; 13 bases fit TRBD2. The V segment lost 6 bases and the J segment 4 bases; nucleotides outside the gene matches: 6. The CDR3 contains 16 residues. Germline CDR1 SNHLY, CDR2 FYNNEI. CDR3 sequence reads: CASRKLAGGTYNEQFF. The CDR3 DNA sequence: TGTGCCAGCAGGAAACTAGCGGGGGGGACATACAATGAGCAGTTCTTC.

The chain links TRBV19 to TRBJ1-3; the D is unclear. V gave up 4 bases and J gave up 3 bases, with 7 bases separating them. This CDR3 spans 13 amino acids. Germline assignment: CDR1 LNHDA and CDR2 SQIVND (reference sequence). The CDR3 region has the DNA TGTGCCAGTAGTAGTCCGAGTGGAAACACCATATATTTT. Encoded protein: CASSSPSGNTIYF.

J is TRBJ2-1 and V is TRBV5-1, with 8 nucleotides matching TRBD1. The CDR3 has 15 amino acids. CDR1 is SGHRS, CDR2 YFSETQ, per germline. The J segment lost 1 base and the V segment lost 3 bases, leaving 3 bases of the junction unmatched. The CDR3: CASSWRTGSYNEQFF. CDR3 bases: TGCGCCAGCAGCTGGCGGACAGGGTCCTACAATGAGCAGTTCTTC.

The gene calls are TRBV19 and TRBJ1-2, with 9 bases aligning to TRBD1. The CDR3 sequence is 16 residues long. V dropped 6 bases and J dropped 3; count of bases not matched to a gene: 11. CDR1 is LNHDA, CDR2 SQIVND, per germline (reference sequence). The CDR3 reads CASRDRQGEGHYGYTF. The CDR3, as DNA: TGTGCCAGTAGGGACCGACAGGGGGAAGGGCACTATGGCTACACCTTC.

The rearrangement links TRBV6-5 to TRBJ2-7, with 7 nucleotides matching TRBD2. CDR3 length equals 14 residues. Germline V gives CDR1 MNHEY, CDR2 SVGAGI. The J segment lost 4 bases and the V segment lost 5 bases, leaving 8 bases of the junction unmatched. The CDR3 region is CASSPRLAGYEQYF. The CDR3 DNA follows: TGTGCCAGCAGTCCGCGACTAGCTGGGTACGAGCAGTACTTC.

This clone appeared a single time. V and J are TRBV5-4 and TRBJ2-5; 11 positions match TRBD1. This CDR3 contains 15 residues. Germline loops: CDR1 SGHNT, CDR2 YYREEE (reference sequence). Unmatched junction bases numbered 6, after V lost 4 bases and J lost 4 bases. CDR3: CASSTDRGRAETQYF. The CDR3 DNA is TGTGCCAGCAGCACGGACAGGGGGCGCGCAGAGACCCAGTACTTC.

The gene calls are TRBV4-1 and TRBJ2-7; 9 positions agree with TRBD1. The CDR3 runs 16 residues. Per germline, CDR1 MGHRA and CDR2 YSYEKL. The J segment lost 3 bases and the V segment lost 4 bases, leaving 10 bases of the junction unmatched. As DNA, the CDR3 is TGCGCCAGCAGCCGGAAAGAGCCGGGACAGGGCTACGAGCAGTACTTC. Translating gives CASSRKEPGQGYEQYF.

Turning to this clone: The junction does not match germline at one end; this may be a read error. The same CDR3 also results from other DNA sequences found in this sample. The CDR3 region is CASSLEVAGLETQYF. CDR3 DNA: TGCGCCAGCAGCTTGGAGGTAGCGGGGCTTGAGACCCAGTACTTC. The rearrangement uses TRBV5-4 and TRBJ2-5; 8 nucleotides agree with TRBD2. Germline V gene sequence: CDR1 SGHNT, CDR2 YYREEE (reference sequence). The CDR3 spans 15 residues.

CDR3 loop: CASSRTGVADEQYF. CDR3 DNA sequence: TGTGCCAGCAGTCGGACAGGGGTTGCCGACGAGCAGTACTTC. The chain uses TRBV6-5 and TRBJ2-7; the match to TRBD1 covers 9 bases. The CDR3 loop spans 14 amino acids. The trim removed 5 bases at V and 5 bases at J, leaving 7 bases unmatched. CDR1 is MNHEY and CDR2 is SVGAGI in the germline V gene.

The chain recombines TRBV18 with TRBJ2-3; D perhaps matches TRBD2 (5 bases). The V end was cut by 4 bases, the J end by 7 bases, with 12 bases between. CDR3 length: 13 amino acids. Looked up from germline, CDR1 is KGHSH and CDR2 is LQKENI. The CDR3 here is CASSRLDGNTQYF. The CDR3 DNA sequence: TGTGCCAGCTCACGTCTGGACGGGAATACGCAGTATTTT.

The chain has TRBV19 and TRBJ1-6, with D perhaps matching TRBD1 (5 bases). V lost 4 bases to trimming and J lost 9 bases, with 16 bases between them. Germline lookup yields CDR1 LNHDA and CDR2 SQIVND (reference sequence). This CDR3 region has 15 residues. The CDR3: CASSNWSGVSSPLHF. DNA for the CDR3: TGTGCCAGTAGTAATTGGTCGGGGGTAAGTTCACCCCTCCACTTT.

This clone was seen a few times. The chain recombines TRBV2 with TRBJ1-5, with a weak D call TRBD1 (6 bases). Trimming took 4 bases from V and 3 from J, leaving 13 bases between them. The CDR3 contains 15 residues. Germline CDR1 SNHLY, CDR2 FYNNEI. DNA of the CDR3: TGTGCCAGCAGTGCCCAGAGGGACAACAATCAGCCCCAGCATTTT. As protein: CASSAQRDNNQPQHF. Filled out from reference TRBV2 and TRBJ1-5, the complete variable domain reads EPEVTQTPSHQVTQMGQEVILRCVPISNHLYFYWYRQILGQKVEFLVSFYNNEISEKSEIFDDQFSVERPDGSNFTLKIRSTKLEDSAMYFCASSAQRDNNQPQHFGDGTRLSIL.

This clone was seen a few times. The V gene is TRBV28, the J gene TRBJ1-5; no definite D call. The germline V and J ends were trimmed by 6 bases and 11 bases, with 11 bases remaining between them. The CDR3 is 11 amino acids. CDR1 and CDR2 (germline): MDHEN, SYDVKM. The chain's CDR3 is CASRQDLTQHF. CDR3 DNA: TGTGCCAGCAGGCAGGATTTGACCCAGCATTTT.

V and J are TRBV5-1 and TRBJ1-4; D unclear. V was trimmed by 0 bases and J by 2 bases, leaving 11 bases between them. CDR1 and CDR2 (germline): SGHRS, YFSETQ. The CDR3 contains 16 residues. Here the CDR3 DNA reads TGCGCCAGCAGCTTGGTTCGCGGCCAGACTAATGAAAAACTGTTTTTT. It specifies CASSLVRGQTNEKLFF.

The chain uses TRBV4-1 and TRBJ1-2; maybe TRBD1 (6 bases). Germline V gene lookup returns CDR1 MGHRA and CDR2 YSYEKL. Deletions cut 0 bases from V and 9 bases from J, with 20 bases between. The CDR3 length is 16 residues. The CDR3 spells CASSQESRGLIRSYTF. Written as DNA, the CDR3 is TGCGCCAGCAGCCAAGAGTCGAGGGGGTTGATTAGGAGCTACACCTTC.

This chain connects TRBV5-1 to TRBJ1-1; the D is unclear. Trimming removed 6 bases at V and 1 base at J, with 13 bases between. The CDR3 consists of 14 residues. CDR1 and CDR2 from the germline V gene are SGHRS and YFSETQ. CDR3 DNA: TGCGCCAGCAATTCAAAGGGAGAGAACACTGAAGCTTTCTTT. It is translated as CASNSKGENTEAFF.

The DNA of the CDR3 is TGTGCCAGCAGTTTGAATAGGCGGGCTGAAGCTTTCTTT. It codes for CASSLNRRAEAFF. This chain uses TRBV27 with TRBJ1-1, with unresolved D. The V end was cut by 3 bases, the J end by 6 bases, with 11 bases between. Germline V gene sequence: CDR1 MNHEY, CDR2 SMNVEV (reference sequence). The CDR3 sequence is 13 residues long.

The gene calls are TRBV7-2 and TRBJ2-5; TRBD2 might be the D (6 bases). This CDR3 spans 11 amino acids. Germline V gene sequence: CDR1 SGHTA, CDR2 FQGNSA. V lost 5 bases and J 12 bases, leaving 13 bases between the germline ends. The CDR3, as DNA: TGTGCCAGCAGCCGGCCGGGAGATAAGTACTTC. Translated: CASSRPGDKYF.

This chain joins TRBV30 and TRBJ2-1; TRBD2 is a possible D gene (5 bases). The CDR3 is made up of 14 amino acids. V gave up 0 bases and J gave up 4 bases, with 10 bases separating them. Germline V gene lookup returns CDR1 GTSNPN and CDR2 SVGIG (reference sequence). The CDR3 coding sequence is TGTGCCTGGAGTGTACTTTCGGGGTACAATGAGCAGTTCTTC. Encoded protein: CAWSVLSGYNEQFF.

This chain joins TRBV14 and TRBJ2-1; 8 positions match TRBD2. The germline V gene has CDR1 SGHDN and CDR2 FVKESK. The trim removed 4 bases at V and 7 bases at J, leaving 9 bases unmatched. This CDR3 is built from 15 residues. This CDR3 reads CASSPVRGGSNEQFF. The CDR3 coding sequence is TGTGCCAGCAGCCCCGTCCGGGGGGGATCGAATGAGCAGTTCTTC.

This clone was seen just once. The chain has TRBV23-1 and TRBJ1-1; tentatively, D is TRBD1 (6 bases). TRBV23-1 is filed as an ORF, its function uncertain. The CDR3 is made up of 15 amino acids. Trimming took 0 bases from V and 3 from J, leaving 11 bases between them. CDR3 sequence reads: CASSQSQGLDTEAFF. The DNA of the CDR3 is TGCGCCAGCAGTCAATCGCAGGGGTTGGACACTGAAGCTTTCTTT.